What follows are 29 T cell receptor beta chains derived from one specimen sequenced in a study of cytomegalovirus exposure and HLA in healthy donors. PCR employed 60 Vbeta and 13 Jbeta primers. Some clones are missing from TCRdb's copy, which holds only in-frame ones; the method was immunoSEQ multiplex PCR. Of around 150,000 clones listed, about 80% are singletons. The sequenced sample was PBMCs. The receptors shown here come from a male donor in good health and CMV-seronegative.

The count of this clone is one. This chain links TRBV28 with TRBJ2-7; tentative D call: TRBD2 (5 bases). The CDR3 has 15 amino acids. The germline V gene has CDR1 MDHEN and CDR2 SYDVKM. V lost 9 bases and J 1 base, leaving 19 bases between the germline ends. The CDR3 sequence: CASCRGGSGSYEQYF. The CDR3, as DNA: TGTGCCAGTTGCAGAGGAGGTTCTGGTTCCTACGAGCAGTACTTC.

The chain joins TRBV6-5 to TRBJ1-4; D may be TRBD1 (5 bases). Germline lookup yields CDR1 MNHEY and CDR2 SVGAGI. The CDR3 totals 15 residues. V lost 0 bases to trimming and J lost 7 bases, with 12 bases between them. The CDR3 DNA reads TGTGCCAGCAGTTACTCGGGGGGAGGAGGTGAAAAACTGTTTTTT. Protein product: CASSYSGGGGEKLFF.

The CDR3 here is CASSVGMNQPQHF. The CDR3 DNA reads TGTGCCAGCAGCGTCGGGATGAACCAGCCCCAGCATTTT. The chain is built from TRBV9 and TRBJ1-5; no definite D call. The CDR3 is 13 residues long. CDR1 is SGDLS and CDR2 is YYNGEE in the germline V gene. Trimming pared 2 bases from V and 7 bases from J, leaving 10 bases between.

The chain couples TRBV21-1 to TRBJ2-1; the table's D call, TRBD1, has no DNA check behind it. TRBV21-1 is flagged as a pseudogene. This CDR3 is built from 13 residues. The CDR3, as DNA: TGTGCCAGCAGCGATACAGGGGCGGCTGAGCAGTTCTTC. It yields the protein CASSDTGAAEQFF.

The gene calls are TRBV2 and TRBJ1-1; D possibly corresponds to TRBD1 (5 bases). This CDR3 has 14 amino acids. V was shortened by 6 bases and J by 4 bases, with 15 bases between the two germline ends. Germline loops: CDR1 SNHLY, CDR2 FYNNEI. This CDR3 reads CASSLDRPGTEAFF. The CDR3 DNA sequence: TGTGCCAGCAGCCTTGACAGACCGGGCACTGAAGCTTTCTTT.

This clone was recorded a few times. This chain links TRBV29-1 with TRBJ2-2, with TRBD1 matching over 7 bases. The CDR3 sequence is 14 residues long. Germline assignment: CDR1 SQVTM and CDR2 ANQGSEA. With 3 bases clipped from V and 1 base from J, the junction kept 2 bases outside the gene matches. DNA of the CDR3: TGCAGCGTTGACAGGGGGAAGAACACCGGGGAGCTGTTTTTT. Protein: CSVDRGKNTGELFF.

This chain links TRBV7-6 with TRBJ1-2; 10 nucleotides match TRBD1. The J segment lost 3 bases and the V segment lost 4 bases, leaving 5 bases of the junction unmatched. CDR1 is SGHVS and CDR2 is FNYEAQ in the germline V gene. The CDR3 spans 15 residues. DNA for the CDR3: TGTGCCAGCAGCTCCGGGACAGGGGATGACTATGGCTACACCTTC. Translated, it gives CASSSGTGDDYGYTF.

The chain joins TRBV7-6 to TRBJ1-5; D is undetermined. CDR3 length: 13 residues. Looked up from germline, CDR1 is SGHVS and CDR2 is FNYEAQ. The germline V and J ends were trimmed by 1 base and 5 bases, with 6 bases remaining between them. The CDR3 DNA sequence: TGTGCCAGCAGCTTAGGTATCGATCAGCCCCAGCATTTT. Its translation: CASSLGIDQPQHF.

The CDR3 loop is CASSIRQGAGEKLFF. The CDR3 DNA reads TGTGCCAGCAGCATACGGCAGGGAGCGGGTGAAAAACTGTTTTTT. The chain uses TRBV7-9 and TRBJ1-4, with a weak D call TRBD1 (5 bases). The CDR3 covers 15 residues. Germline CDR1 SEHNR, CDR2 FQNEAQ (reference sequence). Deletions cut 5 bases from V and 7 bases from J, with 17 bases between.

The V gene is TRBV18, the J gene TRBJ1-2; 8 bases are shared with TRBD1. Trimming removed 6 bases from V and 2 bases from J; junction bases left unmatched: 5. Per germline, CDR1 KGHSH and CDR2 LQKENI. The CDR3 runs 14 residues. The CDR3 spells CASSLGQGNYGYTF. In nucleotides, the CDR3 is TGTGCCAGCTCCCTTGGACAGGGAAACTATGGCTACACCTTC. The variable domain in full, with the rest retrieved from reference TRBV18 and TRBJ1-2, is NAGVMQNPRHLVRRRGQEARLRCSPMKGHSHVYWYRQLPEEGLKFMVYLQKENIIDESGMPKERFSAEFPKEGPSILRIQQVVRGDSAAYFCASSLGQGNYGYTFGSGTRLTVV.

V gene TRBV13 combines with J gene TRBJ1-1; D gene ambiguous. This CDR3 spans 11 amino acids. The germline V gene encodes CDR1 PRHDT and CDR2 FYEKMQ (reference sequence). Trimming pared 4 bases from V and 2 bases from J, leaving 2 bases between. CDR3 region: CASSSNTEAFF. The CDR3 DNA is TGTGCCAGCAGCTCAAACACTGAAGCTTTCTTT.

This clone showed up just a few times. The rearrangement joins TRBV7-2 to TRBJ2-4, with 10 bases identical to TRBD1. Germline V gives CDR1 SGHTA, CDR2 FQGNSA. J was trimmed by 0 bases and V by 0 bases; bases with no gene match: 8. The CDR3 contains 19 residues. The CDR3 DNA sequence: TGTGCCAGCAGCTTAGCGGGGACAGGGGTCACTCTAGCCAAAAACATTCAGTACTTC. It translates to CASSLAGTGVTLAKNIQYF.

The rearrangement links TRBV5-1 to TRBJ1-2; D call uncertain. In germline, CDR1 is SGHRS, CDR2 YFSETQ. V was trimmed by 0 bases and J by 6 bases, leaving 9 bases between them. The CDR3 runs to 13 residues. CDR3 sequence (DNA): TGCGCCAGCAGCTTGGCCGTCGGGAATGGCTACACCTTC. The encoded protein is CASSLAVGNGYTF. Looking up the rest from reference TRBV5-1 and TRBJ1-2 gives the full variable domain: KAGVTQTPRYLIKTRGQQVTLSCSPISGHRSVSWYQQTPGQGLQFLFEYFSETQRNKGNFPGRFSGRQFSNSRSEMNVSTLELGDSALYLCASSLAVGNGYTFGSGTRLTVV.

As DNA, the CDR3 is TGTGCCAGCAGTTTCGGGCGGGGGCCTTATACCGGGGAGCTGTTTTTT. It is translated as CASSFGRGPYTGELFF. The chain has TRBV27 and TRBJ2-2, with D possibly TRBD2 on 7 matching bases. Germline CDR1 MNHEY, CDR2 SMNVEV (reference sequence). Trimming pared 3 bases from V and 5 bases from J, leaving 16 bases between. This CDR3 contains 16 residues.

The J gene is TRBJ1-1, the V gene TRBV9; 12 nucleotides align to TRBD1. J gave up 0 bases and V 2 bases, and 2 bases lay outside the gene matches. The length of the CDR3 is 16 residues. The V gene's germline CDR1 is SGDLS and CDR2 YYNGEE. The CDR3 sequence: CASSVGTGGMNTEAFF. Written as DNA, the CDR3 is TGTGCCAGCAGCGTTGGGACAGGGGGCATGAACACTGAAGCTTTCTTT.

The rearrangement links TRBV6-5 to TRBJ2-7; possible D gene TRBD2, 5 bases. Germline assignment: CDR1 MNHEY and CDR2 SVGAGI. Trimming shortened V by 0 bases and J by 4 bases, and 13 bases separated the two germline ends. This CDR3 region has 15 residues. DNA for the CDR3: TGTGCCAGCAGTTACTCAATTGGAGGTCGGTACGAGCAGTACTTC. It yields the protein CASSYSIGGRYEQYF.

The V and J genes are TRBV2 and TRBJ2-5, with TRBD1 identical over 8 bases. The closer fit of TRBJ2-7 to the DNA end suggests the J call may be wrong. CDR3 size: 15 residues. Germline-derived CDR1 and CDR2 are SNHLY and FYNNEI. The CDR3 reads CASSEGAGGWYEQYF. As DNA, the CDR3 is TGTGCCAGCAGTGAAGGGGCAGGGGGCTGGTACGAGCAGTACTTC.

In its sample, this clone was seen a few times. The chain couples TRBV11-2 to TRBJ2-7; maybe TRBD2 (5 bases). Germline values: CDR1 SGHAT, CDR2 FQNNGV. V lost 5 bases and J lost 5, with 22 bases in between. The CDR3 is made up of 16 amino acids. The chain's CDR3 is CASSPPIVEGPHEQYF. In DNA, the CDR3 is TGTGCCAGCAGCCCACCTATCGTTGAGGGCCCCCACGAGCAGTACTTC. The full variable domain, rest sourced from reference TRBV11-2 and TRBJ2-7, is EAGVAQSPRYKIIEKRQSVAFWCNPISGHATLYWYQQILGQGPKLLIQFQNNGVVDDSQLPKDRFSAERLKGVDSTLKIQPAKLEDSAVYLCASSPPIVEGPHEQYFGPGTRLTVT.

This clone was picked up a small number of times. This chain uses TRBV20-1 with TRBJ2-3; D gene ambiguous. Germline V CDR1 and CDR2: DFQATT, SNEGSKA (reference sequence). The CDR3 consists of 11 residues. Trimming took 6 bases from V and 6 from J, leaving 10 bases between them. Here the CDR3 DNA reads TGCAGTGCAAGCGTTAGGGATACGCAGTATTTT. Its translation: CSASVRDTQYF.

V is TRBV7-2 and J is TRBJ1-1, with D perhaps TRBD1 (5 bases). This CDR3 is built from 17 residues. Trimming cost V 5 bases and J 1 base, with 20 bases left between them. CDR1 is SGHTA and CDR2 is FQGNSA in the germline V gene. The chain's CDR3 is CASSTTPGRARNTEAFF. CDR3 nucleotides: TGTGCCAGCAGCACTACCCCAGGGAGGGCGCGGAACACTGAAGCTTTCTTT.

This clone was counted once. This chain connects TRBV6-1 to TRBJ1-1; 8 nucleotides agree with TRBD1. J was trimmed by 2 bases and V by 7 bases; bases with no gene match: 9. The CDR3 sequence is 15 residues long. From germline, CDR1 is MNHNS and CDR2 SASEGT. The CDR3: CASIEPGQANTEAFF. CDR3 bases: TGTGCCAGCATCGAGCCGGGACAGGCAAACACTGAAGCTTTCTTT.

The chain links TRBV9 to TRBJ2-7; 8 bases are shared with TRBD1. J lost 10 bases, V lost 0 bases, and 9 bases had no gene match. The CDR3 is 14 amino acids. The V gene's germline CDR1 is SGDLS and CDR2 YYNGEE. As DNA, the CDR3 is TGTGCCAGCAGCGTAGAGCCAGGACAGGGAAGACAGTACTTC. Translating gives CASSVEPGQGRQYF.

This chain joins TRBV5-4 and TRBJ1-1, with a tentative D call TRBD1 (5 bases). Trimming stripped 5 bases from V and 5 bases from J, with 10 bases between. The CDR3 runs to 12 residues. CDR1 and CDR2 from the germline V gene are SGHNT and YYREEE (reference sequence). CDR3 nucleotide sequence: TGTGCCAGCAGTTCCAGGGAAACTGAAGCTTTCTTT. Protein sequence: CASSSRETEAFF.

The chain joins TRBV29-1 to TRBJ2-5; D perhaps matches TRBD1 (7 bases). CDR1 and CDR2 from the germline V gene are SQVTM and ANQGSEA. The V gene lost 0 bases and the J gene lost 2 bases, with 13 bases spanning the gap. This CDR3 has 15 residues. The CDR3 region is CSVEDAGTEQETQYF. For the CDR3, the DNA is TGCAGCGTTGAAGACGCGGGGACAGAACAAGAGACCCAGTACTTC.

The chain employs TRBV9 and TRBJ1-2; D remains ambiguous. V was trimmed by 0 bases and J by 3 bases, leaving 12 bases between them. CDR1 is SGDLS and CDR2 is YYNGEE in the germline V gene. The CDR3 is 15 amino acids. The CDR3 reads CASSVDATPYYGYTF. The CDR3 region has the DNA TGTGCCAGCAGCGTAGACGCAACACCCTACTATGGCTACACCTTC.

The J gene is TRBJ1-5, the V gene TRBV28, with TRBD1 matching 7 bases. Germline trimming cut 5 bases from V and 4 bases from J; bases unmatched to any gene: 2. CDR3 length equals 13 residues. Germline lookup yields CDR1 MDHEN and CDR2 SYDVKM. The CDR3 protein is CASSGTVNQPQHF. In DNA form, the CDR3 reads TGTGCCAGCAGTGGGACAGTTAATCAGCCCCAGCATTTT.

V usage is TRBV6-1 and J usage is TRBJ2-2; no clear D. Between the trimmed V and J ends, which lost 6 bases and 6 bases, there was a span of 8 bases. CDR3 length: 12 amino acids. Germline V gene data show CDR1 as MNHNS and CDR2 as SASEGT. CDR3 residues: CASSPWPGELFF. The CDR3 nucleotides read TGTGCCAGCAGCCCGTGGCCCGGGGAGCTGTTTTTT.

The genes are TRBV9 and TRBJ1-6; TRBD1 matches at 7 bases. There are 14 residues in the CDR3. V was clipped by 3 bases and J by 9 bases; unmatched bases: 6. Germline CDR1 SGDLS, CDR2 YYNGEE. The CDR3 here is CASSEGQRVSPLHF. The CDR3 bases are TGTGCCAGCAGCGAGGGACAGAGGGTTTCACCCCTCCACTTT.

In its sample, this clone was seen once. The chain employs TRBV19 and TRBJ1-5, with D tentatively TRBD1 (5 bases). This CDR3 spans 13 amino acids. V dropped 7 bases and J dropped 6 bases, with 13 bases sitting between them. The germline V gene has CDR1 LNHDA and CDR2 SQIVND (reference sequence). Here the CDR3 DNA reads TGTGCCAGTAACCAGGGCTGGGTTCAGCCCCAGCATTTT. Translated, it gives CASNQGWVQPQHF.